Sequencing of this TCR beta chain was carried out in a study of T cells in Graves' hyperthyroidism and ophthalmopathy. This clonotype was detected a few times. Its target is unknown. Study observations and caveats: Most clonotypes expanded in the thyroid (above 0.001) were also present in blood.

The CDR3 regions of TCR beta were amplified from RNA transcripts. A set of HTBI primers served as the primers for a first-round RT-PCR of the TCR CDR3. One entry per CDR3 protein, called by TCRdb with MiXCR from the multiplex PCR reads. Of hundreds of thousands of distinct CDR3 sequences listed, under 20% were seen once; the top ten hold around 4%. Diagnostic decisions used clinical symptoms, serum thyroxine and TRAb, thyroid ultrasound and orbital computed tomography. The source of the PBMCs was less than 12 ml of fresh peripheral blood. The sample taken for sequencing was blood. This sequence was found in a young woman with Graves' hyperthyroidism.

The CDR3 DNA sequence: TGTGCCACCAGCAGAAGATCGACTAGAGATGAGACCCAGTACTTC. This translates into CATSRRSTRDETQYF. The chain combines TRBV15 with TRBJ2-5, with a tentative D call TRBD2 (6 bases). V lost 2 bases to trimming and J lost 5 bases, with 15 bases between them. The length of the CDR3 is 15 residues. The germline CDR1 and CDR2 sequences are LNHNV and YYDKDF (reference sequence). The complete variable domain, with remaining parts taken from reference TRBV15 and TRBJ2-5, reads DAMVIQNPRYQVTQFGKPVTLSCSQTLNHNVMYWYQQKSSQAPKLLFHYYDKDFNNEADTPDNFQSRRPNTSFCFLDIRSPGLGDTAMYLCATSRRSTRDETQYFGPGTRLLVL.